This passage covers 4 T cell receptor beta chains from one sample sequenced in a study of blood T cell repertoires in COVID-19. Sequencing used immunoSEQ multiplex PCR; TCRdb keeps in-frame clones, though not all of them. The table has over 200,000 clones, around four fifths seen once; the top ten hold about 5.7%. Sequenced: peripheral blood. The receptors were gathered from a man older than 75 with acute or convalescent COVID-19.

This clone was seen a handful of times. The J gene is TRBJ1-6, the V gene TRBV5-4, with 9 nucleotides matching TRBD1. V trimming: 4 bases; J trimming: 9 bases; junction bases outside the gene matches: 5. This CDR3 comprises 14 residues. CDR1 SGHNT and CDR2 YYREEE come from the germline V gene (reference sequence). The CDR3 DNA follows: TGTGCCAGCAGCCGACCGGGACAGGGTTCACCCCTCCACTTT. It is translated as CASSRPGQGSPLHF.

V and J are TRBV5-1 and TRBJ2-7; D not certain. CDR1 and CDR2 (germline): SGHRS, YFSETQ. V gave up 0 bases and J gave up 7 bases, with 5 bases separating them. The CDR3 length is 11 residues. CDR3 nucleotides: TGCGCCAGCAGCTTGGGACTTGAGCAGTACTTC. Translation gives CASSLGLEQYF.

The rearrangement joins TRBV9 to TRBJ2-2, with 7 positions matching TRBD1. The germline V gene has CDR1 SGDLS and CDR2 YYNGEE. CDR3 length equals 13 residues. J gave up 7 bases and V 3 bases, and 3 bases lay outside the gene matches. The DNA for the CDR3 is TGTGCCAGCAGCGCCGGGACAGTCGGGGAGCTGTTTTTT. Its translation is CASSAGTVGELFF.

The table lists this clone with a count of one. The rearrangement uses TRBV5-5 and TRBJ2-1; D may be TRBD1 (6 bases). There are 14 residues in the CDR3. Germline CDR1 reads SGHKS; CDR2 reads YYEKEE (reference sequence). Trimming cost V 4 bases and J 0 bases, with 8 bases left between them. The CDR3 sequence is CASSQGGSYNEQFF. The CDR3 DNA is TGTGCCAGCAGCCAAGGGGGCTCCTACAATGAGCAGTTCTTC.